The 22 T cell receptor beta chains below come from one sample, sequenced in a study of blood T cell repertoires in COVID-19. TCRdb's copy holds only in-frame clones and misses some; the assay was immunoSEQ multiplex PCR. The table has more than 200,000 clones, 75% to 90% seen once; the top ten hold around 1.8%. The specimen sequenced was peripheral blood. The receptors were gathered from a man aged 30 to 39 with active or convalescent COVID-19.

The chain has TRBV7-2 and TRBJ2-1; 12 bases line up with TRBD2. There are 15 residues in the CDR3. The germline V gene encodes CDR1 SGHTA and CDR2 FQGNSA. Losses at the gene ends were 6 bases for V and 7 bases for J; bases not matched to a gene: 7. CDR3 in DNA: TGTGCCAGCAGTCGTACTAGCGGGGGGTGGAATGAGCAGTTCTTC. Translated: CASSRTSGGWNEQFF.

This clone occurred a few times. V gene TRBV2 combines with J gene TRBJ1-4; no clear D gene. V was trimmed by 7 bases and J by 4 bases, leaving 13 bases between them. Germline assignment: CDR1 SNHLY and CDR2 FYNNEI. This CDR3 contains 14 residues. The CDR3 DNA follows: TGTGCCAGCACTGTACGGGGAAATAATGAAAAACTGTTTTTT. Protein product: CASTVRGNNEKLFF.

V and J are TRBV18 and TRBJ2-1; 9 bases are shared with TRBD1. The CDR3 runs 14 residues. The germline gives CDR1 KGHSH, CDR2 LQKENI. V shed 6 bases and J 5 bases; nucleotides not matched to a gene: 5. DNA of the CDR3: TGTGCCAGCTCCCCCGGGACAGGGAACAATGAGCAGTTCTTC. It codes for CASSPGTGNNEQFF.

The CDR3 nucleotides are TGTGCCAGCCGGGACAGGGGTCACGAGCAGTACTTC. Its protein product is CASRDRGHEQYF. The chain employs TRBV27 and TRBJ2-7, with 10 bases that match TRBD1. The CDR3 length is 12 residues. V lost 8 bases, J lost 5 bases, and 3 bases stayed unmatched. The germline V gene has CDR1 MNHEY and CDR2 SMNVEV (reference sequence).

The rearrangement links TRBV5-1 to TRBJ1-2; the D gene is possibly TRBD1 (6 bases). CDR3 length: 15 amino acids. The V gene's germline CDR1 is SGHRS and CDR2 YFSETQ. Trimming removed 0 bases from V and 12 bases from J, with 21 bases in between. CDR3 residues: CASSLAGSDRHLNTF. As DNA, the CDR3 is TGCGCCAGCAGCTTGGCCGGTTCGGACAGACACCTGAACACCTTC.

The CDR3 region is CASSPDQQGEAEAFF. CDR3 DNA: TGTGCCAGCTCACCCGATCAACAGGGGGAGGCTGAAGCTTTCTTT. The V and J genes are TRBV18 and TRBJ1-1, with 8 bases identical to TRBD1. Germline CDR1 reads KGHSH; CDR2 reads LQKENI. The CDR3 is 15 residues long. The V segment lost 3 bases and the J segment 6 bases; nucleotides outside the gene matches: 9.

This clone appeared once. This chain uses TRBV10-1 with TRBJ2-5, with 10 bases fitting TRBD2. CDR3 size: 14 residues. With V trimmed by 6 bases and J by 0 bases, 1 base remained unmatched. Germline values: CDR1 WNHNN, CDR2 SYGVQD (reference sequence). This CDR3 reads CASSTSGNQETQYF. CDR3 coding DNA: TGCGCCAGCAGCACTAGCGGGAACCAAGAGACCCAGTACTTC.

This rearrangement joins TRBV9 to TRBJ2-1; 7 bases match TRBD1. Germline assignment: CDR1 SGDLS and CDR2 YYNGEE. The CDR3 covers 17 residues. The V and J ends lost 0 bases and 1 base, in that order; junction bases with no gene match: 7. Here the CDR3 reads CASSVVTGAVSYNEQFF. CDR3 DNA: TGTGCCAGCAGCGTAGTAACAGGGGCCGTGTCCTACAATGAGCAGTTCTTC.

Here the CDR3 DNA reads TGTGCCAGCAGCCGGTCAGGGGCGAGGCCCTACGAGCAGTACTTC. This encodes CASSRSGARPYEQYF. The chain links TRBV3-1 (or the pseudogene TRBV3-2) to TRBJ2-7, with D possibly matching TRBD1 (6 bases). Trimming shortened V by 4 bases and J by 2 bases, and 15 bases separated the two germline ends. The CDR3 totals 15 residues. Germline V gene lookup returns CDR1 LGHDT and CDR2 YNNKEL (reference sequence).

This chain connects TRBV9 to TRBJ1-1; TRBD1 matches at 9 bases. CDR1 and CDR2 from the germline V gene are SGDLS and YYNGEE. J was trimmed by 0 bases and V by 4 bases; bases with no gene match: 7. CDR3 length: 16 residues. The CDR3 bases are TGTGCCAGCAGCCCACCGACAGGGGGAATGAACACTGAAGCTTTCTTT. Protein product: CASSPPTGGMNTEAFF.

The J gene is TRBJ2-6, the V gene TRBV18; 8 bases fit TRBD1. This CDR3 has 17 residues. The germline V gene encodes CDR1 KGHSH and CDR2 LQKENI. J was trimmed by 2 bases and V by 5 bases; bases with no gene match: 8. CDR3 in DNA: TGTGCCAGCTCATTTACAGGGGGTAGTACTGGGGCCAACGTCCTGACTTTC. Translating gives CASSFTGGSTGANVLTF.

The genes are TRBV5-1 and TRBJ1-2; TRBD1 aligns across 7 bases. The trim removed 4 bases at V and 8 bases at J, leaving 11 bases unmatched. The germline gives CDR1 SGHRS, CDR2 YFSETQ. The CDR3 sequence is 14 residues long. This chain's CDR3 is CASSRTGQPAGYTF. CDR3 DNA sequence: TGCGCCAGCAGCCGAACGGGACAGCCGGCGGGCTACACCTTC.

The chain has TRBV9 and TRBJ1-1; perhaps TRBD1 as D (5 bases). Germline CDR1 and CDR2: SGDLS and YYNGEE. The CDR3 consists of 13 residues. V lost 3 bases, J lost 7 bases, and 13 bases lay in between. The CDR3 loop is CASSAAVGGEAFF. CDR3 bases: TGTGCCAGCAGCGCCGCCGTGGGGGGTGAAGCTTTCTTT. The whole variable domain, filled in from reference TRBV9 and TRBJ1-1, reads DSGVTQTPKHLITATGQRVTLRCSPRSGDLSVYWYQQSLDQGLQFLIQYYNGEERAKGNILERFSAQQFPDLHSELNLSSLELGDSALYFCASSAAVGGEAFFGQGTRLTVV.

This clone was found a few times. The J gene is TRBJ1-1, the V gene TRBV4-1; D call uncertain. The ends were cut back, 1 base at V and 2 bases at J, with 11 bases in the middle. The CDR3 is made up of 15 amino acids. Germline V gene data show CDR1 as MGHRA and CDR2 as YSYEKL. The CDR3 sequence: CASSQGIDSNTEAFF. In DNA, the CDR3 is TGCGCCAGCAGCCAAGGGATAGACTCAAACACTGAAGCTTTCTTT.

The CDR3 protein is CASSWPGLADYNEQFF. The CDR3 region has the DNA TGTGCCAGCAGCTGGCCGGGACTAGCGGACTACAATGAGCAGTTCTTC. J is TRBJ2-1 and V is TRBV13, with TRBD2 matching over 11 bases. After removal of 4 bases from V and 3 bases from J, the junction contained 5 bases not matched to a gene. Looked up from germline, CDR1 is PRHDT and CDR2 is FYEKMQ (reference sequence). The CDR3 contains 16 residues.

Written as DNA, the CDR3 is TGTGCCAGCAGCTTACTTACAGGGAGTCGGACTGAAGCTTTCTTT. This codes for CASSLLTGSRTEAFF. V is TRBV11-2 and J is TRBJ1-1; possible D gene TRBD1, 6 bases. The CDR3 is 15 residues long. The V gene lost 2 bases and the J gene lost 5 bases, with 15 bases spanning the gap. Germline-derived CDR1 and CDR2 are SGHAT and FQNNGV. The full variable domain, rest sourced from reference TRBV11-2 and TRBJ1-1, is EAGVAQSPRYKIIEKRQSVAFWCNPISGHATLYWYQQILGQGPKLLIQFQNNGVVDDSQLPKDRFSAERLKGVDSTLKIQPAKLEDSAVYLCASSLLTGSRTEAFFGQGTRLTVV.

The V gene is TRBV10-2, the J gene TRBJ2-5; D perhaps matches TRBD1 (5 bases). The CDR3 has 15 residues. V lost 2 bases and J lost 5, with 15 bases in between. The germline V gene encodes CDR1 WSHSY and CDR2 SAAADI. The CDR3 DNA is TGCGCCAGCAGTGAGGTCGATGGGGCTTACGAGACCCAGTACTTC. Translating gives CASSEVDGAYETQYF.

This chain connects TRBV10-1 to TRBJ1-1; 7 nucleotides match TRBD1. CDR1 WNHNN and CDR2 SYGVQD come from the germline V gene (reference sequence). There are 13 residues in the CDR3. V was pared by 0 bases and J by 11 bases, with 6 bases of the junction left unmatched. CDR3 in DNA: TGCGCCAGCAGTGAGTCGCCGGACAGGAGGGCTTTCTTT. It codes for CASSESPDRRAFF.

The chain couples TRBV5-8 to TRBJ2-7; TRBD2 matches at 13 bases. Losses at the gene ends were 2 bases for V and 3 bases for J; bases not matched to a gene: 2. The germline gives CDR1 SGHTS, CDR2 YDEGEE. There are 15 residues in the CDR3. The CDR3 coding sequence is TGTGCCAGCAGCTTAGGACTAGCGGGGGTCTACGAGCAGTACTTC. The encoded protein is CASSLGLAGVYEQYF.

This sequence joins TRBV7-6 and TRBJ2-1; 9 bases align to TRBD1. The CDR3 is 15 residues long. The germline V gene encodes CDR1 SGHVS and CDR2 FNYEAQ. The V and J ends lost 4 bases and 1 base, in that order; junction bases with no gene match: 2. This CDR3 reads CASSSDRGSYNEQFF. DNA for the CDR3: TGTGCCAGCAGCTCCGACAGGGGGTCCTACAATGAGCAGTTCTTC.

The chain uses TRBV19 and TRBJ2-1, with D maybe TRBD1 (5 bases). There are 14 residues in the CDR3. Germline V gene sequence: CDR1 LNHDA, CDR2 SQIVND (reference sequence). With 5 bases removed from V and 4 bases from J, the gap between germline ends came to 12 bases. CDR3: CASSPTDYYNEQFF. The CDR3 coding sequence is TGTGCCAGTAGTCCGACAGATTATTACAATGAGCAGTTCTTC.

The V call is TRBV9, the J call TRBJ2-5; TRBD1 matches 7 bases. The germline V gene has CDR1 SGDLS and CDR2 YYNGEE. V lost 0 bases and J lost 5; bases outside the gene matches: 10. This CDR3 contains 16 residues. The CDR3 bases are TGTGCCAGCAGCGTAGCATTGGGACAGACCCAGGAGACCCAGTACTTC. Its translation: CASSVALGQTQETQYF.